This T cell receptor (beta chain) was documented in a study of CXCR3-negative and CXCR3-positive naive CD8 T cells. Study results and caveats: TRB CDR3s were more hydrophobic in CXCR3-positive than in CXCR3-negative naive cells.

Per the germline V gene, CDR1 is SGHTA and CDR2 is FQGTGA. The CDR3 spans 14 residues. The authors gated naive CD8+ T cells as CD45RO-CCR7+CD27+CD95-. All TRB cDNA libraries came from 5' RACE performed with UMI labels. TCRdb reanalyzed the 5' RACE reads, giving one entry per CDR3 protein sequence and no DNA. This sample contains roughly 110,000 distinct CDR3 sequences. As regards this clonotype: Its cognate antigen is unknown.

This chain uses TRBV7-3 with TRBJ2-1. Sequenced sample: naive CXCR3+ CD8+ T cells from blood. Stated subset: CD45RO-CCR7+CD27+CD95- naive CD8+ T cells expressing CXCR3 (TNR3+). This sequence originates from a human donor in good health. Some clones in this sample may be carry-over from other donors' samples. This CDR3 is CASSSTGASDEQFF.